This entry features one T cell receptor beta chain sequence. Antigen: not known. The data belong to a study of OX40 agonist ivuxolimab in advanced cancers. The overall study: Six ivuxolimab dose levels, 0.01 to 10 mg/kg, were given intravenously every 2 weeks. Overall study findings and caveats: Still undetermined is the antigen specificity of the expanded peripheral T cells.

The data were produced by immunoSEQ multiplex PCR, yet TCRdb's version contains in-frame clones alone and is incomplete. This table holds tens of thousands of clones, roughly 92% found once. Prior autoimmune disease or systemic immunosuppression barred patients. Blood was sampled at baseline, cycle 4 day 1, and cycle 7 day 1. This CDR3 region has 11 residues. Germline V gene data show CDR1 as SQVTM and CDR2 as ANQGSEA. V was trimmed by 7 bases and J by 6 bases, leaving 13 bases between them. V is TRBV29-1 and J is TRBJ2-7; tentatively, D is TRBD2 (5 bases). This clonotype originated in an adult with an advanced solid tumor such as melanoma, head and neck, liver or kidney cancer. Sequenced material: CD4+ or CD8+ T cells sorted from blood, taken in a trial of the OX40 agonist ivuxolimab. This CDR3 is CSGKDGVEQYF. CDR3 sequence (DNA): TGCAGCGGGAAAGACGGGGTCGAGCAGTACTTC.